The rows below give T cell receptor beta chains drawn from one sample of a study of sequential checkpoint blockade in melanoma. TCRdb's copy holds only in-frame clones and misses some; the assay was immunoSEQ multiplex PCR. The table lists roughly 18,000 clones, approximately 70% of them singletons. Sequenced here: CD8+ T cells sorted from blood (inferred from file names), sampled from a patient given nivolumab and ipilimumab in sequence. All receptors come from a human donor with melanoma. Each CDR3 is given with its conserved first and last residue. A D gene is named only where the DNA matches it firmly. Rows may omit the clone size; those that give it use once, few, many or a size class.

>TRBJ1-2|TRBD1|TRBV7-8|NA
CASSLGTGGTYGYTF
TGTGCCAGCAGCTTAGGGACAGGGGGGACCTATGGCTACACCTTC
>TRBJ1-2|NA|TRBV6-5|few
CASSYLGQGGYTF
TGTGCCAGCAGTTACCTGGGGCAGGGTGGCTACACCTTC
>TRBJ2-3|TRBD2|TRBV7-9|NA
CASSRRPGRGYTDTQYF
TGTGCCAGCAGCCGCCGGCCCGGGAGGGGTTATACAGATACGCAGTATTTT
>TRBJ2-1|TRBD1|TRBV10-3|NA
CAISGTGRINEQFF
TGTGCCATCAGTGGGACAGGGAGGATCAATGAGCAGTTCTTC
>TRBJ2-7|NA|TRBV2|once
CASSEGQEADEQYF
TGTGCCAGCAGTGAAGGGCAGGAGGCTGACGAGCAGTACTTC
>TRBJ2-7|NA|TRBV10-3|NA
CAISKDGQSSYEQYF
TGTGCCATCAGTAAGGATGGGCAAAGCTCCTACGAGCAGTACTTC
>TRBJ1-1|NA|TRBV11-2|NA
CASSLGGWTEAFF
TGTGCCAGCAGCTTAGGGGGCTGGACTGAAGCTTTCTTT
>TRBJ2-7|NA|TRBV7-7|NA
CASSPSEQFYEQYF
TGTGCTAGCAGCCCGAGTGAACAGTTCTACGAGCAGTACTTC
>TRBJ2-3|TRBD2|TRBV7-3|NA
CASSIAGFLNTQYF
TGTGCCAGCAGCATAGCGGGATTCTTGAATACGCAGTATTTT
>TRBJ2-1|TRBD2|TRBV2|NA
CASRTPQREGNYNEQFF
TGTGCCAGCAGAACTCCCCAGCGGGAGGGGAACTACAATGAGCAGTTCTTC
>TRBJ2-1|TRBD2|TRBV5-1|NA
CASSFASGGEINEQFF
TGCGCCAGCAGCTTCGCTAGCGGGGGGGAGATCAATGAGCAGTTCTTC
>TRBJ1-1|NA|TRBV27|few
CAALSPGTEAFF
TGTGCCGCACTCAGTCCGGGGACTGAAGCTTTCTTT
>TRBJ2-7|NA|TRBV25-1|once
CASTRLYEQYF
TGTGCCAGCACCCGTCTCTACGAGCAGTACTTC
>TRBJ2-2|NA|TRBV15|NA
CATSRELREGATGELFF
TGTGCCACCAGCAGAGAACTACGGGAGGGGGCCACCGGGGAGCTGTTTTTT
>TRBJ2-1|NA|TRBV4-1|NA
CASSQGQPSSYNEQFF
TGCGCCAGCAGCCAAGGACAGCCAAGCTCCTACAATGAGCAGTTCTTC
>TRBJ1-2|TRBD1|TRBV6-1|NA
CASSDTGTGVYGYTF
TGTGCCAGCAGTGACACCGGGACAGGTGTCTATGGCTACACCTTC
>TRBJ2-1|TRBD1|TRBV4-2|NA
CASSQDEETGGLSRFF
TGTGCCAGCAGCCAAGATGAGGAGACAGGGGGCTTAAGTCGGTTCTTC
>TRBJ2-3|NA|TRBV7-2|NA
CASTLVSGGLGIDTQYF
TGTGCCAGCACCTTAGTATCAGGGGGACTAGGTATAGATACGCAGTATTTT
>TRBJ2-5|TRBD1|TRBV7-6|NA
CASSPPTGGIQETQYF
TGTGCCAGCAGCCCCCCGACAGGGGGAATCCAAGAGACCCAGTACTTC
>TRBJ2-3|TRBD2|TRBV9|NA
CASSVGLAGADTQYF
TGTGCCAGCAGCGTCGGACTAGCGGGAGCAGATACGCAGTATTTT
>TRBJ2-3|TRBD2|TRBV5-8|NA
CASSPGLAGGDTQYF
TGTGCCAGCAGCCCTGGACTAGCGGGGGGAGATACGCAGTATTTT
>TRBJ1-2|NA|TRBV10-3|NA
CAISESGSPRGYTF
TGTGCCATCAGTGAGTCGGGTTCTCCCAGGGGCTACACCTTC
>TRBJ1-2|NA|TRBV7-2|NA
CASSLVPGKDGYTF
TGTGCCAGCAGCTTAGTTCCGGGAAAGGATGGCTACACCTTC
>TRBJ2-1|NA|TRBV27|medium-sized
CASRRPTNYNEQFF
TGTGCCAGTAGGCGGCCAACCAACTACAATGAGCAGTTCTTC
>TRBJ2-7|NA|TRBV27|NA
CASSLPRRGGAYEQYF
TGTGCCAGCAGTTTACCCCGGAGGGGGGGAGCCTACGAGCAGTACTTC
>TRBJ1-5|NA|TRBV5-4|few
CASSFGNQPQHF
TGTGCCAGCAGCTTCGGCAATCAGCCCCAGCATTTT
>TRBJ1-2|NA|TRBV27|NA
CASSLSETGGYTF
TGTGCCAGCAGTTTATCTGAGACAGGCGGCTACACCTTC
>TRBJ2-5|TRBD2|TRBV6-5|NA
CASSLIAGQETQYF
TGTGCCAGCAGTTTAATAGCGGGGCAAGAGACCCAGTACTTC
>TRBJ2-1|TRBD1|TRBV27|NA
CASSLDRGNEQFF
TGTGCCAGCAGTCTGGACAGGGGCAATGAGCAGTTCTTC
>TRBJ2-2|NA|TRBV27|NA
CASSLRGNTGELFF
TGTGCCAGCAGTCTCAGGGGAAACACCGGGGAGCTGTTTTTT